The 12 T cell receptor beta chains presented below share a single source sample, sequenced in a study of blood T cells in healthy people across ages. A sample-barcoded 5' primer and a J-beta primer mix were used in a second PCR of roughly 6 to 11 cycles. One entry per CDR3 protein results from TCRdb running MiXCR on the 5' RACE reads. The repertoire holds over 700,000 distinct CDR3 sequences, with approximately 25% as singletons. These same records also appear under a second study, on T cells of mothers and their children.

The material sequenced was blood. Source of these receptors: a boy younger than 18 in good health.

This clonotype showed up just a few times. This chain links TRBV20-1 with TRBJ2-1; possibly TRBD2 for D (5 bases). The CDR3 is 15 amino acids. Trimming took 3 bases from V and 0 from J, leaving 12 bases between them. The germline V gene encodes CDR1 DFQATT and CDR2 SNEGSKA (reference sequence). The CDR3 spells CSARGTRGSYNEQFF. The CDR3 DNA follows: TGCAGTGCTAGGGGTACCCGGGGCTCCTACAATGAGCAGTTCTTC.

This clonotype has just a few counts. The chain uses TRBV28 and TRBJ2-5; D unresolved. The DNA end is a closer match to TRBJ2-1, so the J assignment may be wrong. Looked up from germline, CDR1 is MDHEN and CDR2 is SYDVKM. This CDR3 contains 13 residues. The CDR3 sequence is CASSGFDYNEQFF. The CDR3 bases are TGTGCCAGCAGTGGGTTCGACTACAATGAGCAGTTCTTC.

This clonotype was detected a few times. The chain recombines TRBV2 with TRBJ2-7; perhaps TRBD1 as D (5 bases). V gave up 6 bases and J gave up 0 bases, with 12 bases separating them. The CDR3 consists of 14 residues. Germline V gene data show CDR1 as SNHLY and CDR2 as FYNNEI. CDR3 DNA: TGTGCCAGCAGGCCAAACGACAGCTCCTACGAGCAGTACTTC. Protein product: CASRPNDSSYEQYF.

This clonotype was observed a few times. The chain joins TRBV6-5 to TRBJ2-5, with TRBD2 matching over 14 bases. The end of the DNA fits TRBJ2-1 better, so the J call may be wrong. This CDR3 contains 14 residues. Germline-derived CDR1 and CDR2 are MNHEY and SVGAGI. The CDR3 region has the DNA TGTGCCAGCAGCAGGACTAGCGGGGGGTATGAGCAGTTCTTC. This translates into CASSRTSGGYEQFF.

The genes are TRBV11-2 and TRBJ1-2; D not resolved. Germline V lookup: CDR1 SGHAT, CDR2 FQNNGV. V was cut by 5 bases and J by 3 bases, with 7 bases left in between. The CDR3 is 12 amino acids. The CDR3 loop is CASSAEDYGYTF. In nucleotides, the CDR3 is TGTGCCAGCAGCGCGGAAGACTATGGCTACACCTTC.

The chain employs TRBV28 and TRBJ2-2; 10 bases fit TRBD2. V was pared by 3 bases and J by 2 bases, with 9 bases of the junction left unmatched. CDR3 length: 18 residues. Germline V gene sequence: CDR1 MDHEN, CDR2 SYDVKM. CDR3 DNA: TGTGCCAGCAGTTTGCTAGCGGGAGAAAGCGGAAACACCGGGGAGCTGTTTTTT. Protein: CASSLLAGESGNTGELFF.

The gene calls are TRBV14 and TRBJ2-7, with 10 bases aligning to TRBD2. CDR1 and CDR2 from the germline V gene are SGHDN and FVKESK. The CDR3 runs 14 residues. Losses at the gene ends were 4 bases for V and 3 bases for J; bases not matched to a gene: 3. CDR3 sequence (DNA): TGTGCCAGCAGCCCCCTAGCGGGAGACTACGAGCAGTACTTC. Protein: CASSPLAGDYEQYF.

Of note for this clonotype: An end of the junction differs from the germline gene, which may be a read error. The chain combines TRBV7-7 with TRBJ2-1; D gene uncertain. The end of the DNA aligns better with TRBJ2-5, so the J call may be wrong. CDR3 length: 14 residues. From germline, CDR1 is SSHAT and CDR2 FNYEAQ (reference sequence). This CDR3 is CASSLVLDQETQYF. CDR3 DNA: TGTGCTAGCAGCTTAGTTCTGGACCAAGAGACCCAGTACTTC.

This clonotype was detected once. V and J are TRBV12-3 or TRBV12-4 and TRBJ2-7; D uncertain. The CDR3 is 13 residues long. Trimming shortened V by 8 bases and J by 5 bases, and 16 bases separated the two germline ends. CDR3 in amino acids: CASLTVGIHEQYF. CDR3 sequence (DNA): TGTGCCAGCCTTACTGTCGGCATCCACGAGCAGTACTTC.

The rearrangement links TRBV5-1 to TRBJ2-5; D is tentatively TRBD1 or TRBD2 (5 bases each). The CDR3 spans 16 residues. V shed 2 bases and J shed 0 bases, with 14 bases lying between them. Germline CDR1 and CDR2: SGHRS and YFSETQ. The CDR3 loop is CASSLSRDLYQETQYF. The DNA of the CDR3 is TGCGCCAGCAGCTTAAGCCGGGACCTGTACCAAGAGACCCAGTACTTC.

V gene TRBV7-3 combines with J gene TRBJ2-3, with a weak D call TRBD2 (6 bases). The V gene's germline CDR1 is SGHTA and CDR2 FQGTGA. V gave up 2 bases and J gave up 7 bases, with 13 bases separating them. The CDR3 totals 14 residues. The CDR3 is CASSLDSSDYTQYF. CDR3 bases: TGTGCCAGCAGCTTAGATTCTAGCGATTATACGCAGTATTTT.

This chain joins TRBV4-1 and TRBJ2-7; D is possibly TRBD1 or TRBD2 (6 bases each). The CDR3 consists of 14 residues. CDR1 and CDR2 (germline): MGHRA, YSYEKL. V dropped 1 base and J dropped 6 bases, with 13 bases sitting between them. The CDR3 DNA sequence: TGCGCCAGCAGCCAAGGACTAGAGGGGGTCGAGCAGTACTTC. Its translation is CASSQGLEGVEQYF.